This T cell receptor (beta chain) comes out of a study of response to subunit inactivated influenza vaccine. General observations from the study: Each seasonal influenza vaccination, the authors suggested, recruits few new T cells.

V shed 2 bases and J shed 5 bases, with 15 bases lying between them. The CDR3 is 15 residues long. Germline lookup yields CDR1 SEHNR and CDR2 FQNEAQ (reference sequence). As concerns this clonotype: The antigen is unknown.

TCRdb re-analysed the RT-PCR reads in MiXCR, keeping a single row per CDR3 protein. The sample contains under 850,000 distinct CDR3 sequences, around 20% of which appear only once. The material was PBMCs from blood, obtained 5 days after vaccination. This receptor was taken from a man aged 50 to 60 who received an inactivated influenza vaccine. This chain connects TRBV7-9 to TRBJ2-5; maybe TRBD2 (6 bases). In DNA, the CDR3 is TGTGCCAGCAGCTTACTCCTAGCCCGGGGGGAGACCCAGTACTTC. It translates to CASSLLLARGETQYF.